This TCR beta chain was identified during a study of cytomegalovirus exposure and HLA in healthy donors. At the level of the study: Genetic ancestry analysis placed about 84% of the roughly 400 donors that were genotyped in the Caucasian-associated cluster. Whole-study findings and limits: The study found most TCR sequences rare, yet found some public TCRs in many donors. Common viral pathogens (according to a later analysis) appeared linked to several of the most significant clusters.

This clone occurred a few times. What it binds is not known. The study ran its PCR with 60 Vbeta and 13 Jbeta primers. In the original workflow: Around 83 million unique TCR beta chains, some 9.9 million shared, were counted in a later analysis. TCRdb keeps only in-frame clones here, not all; method: immunoSEQ multiplex PCR. From that table come the V and J calls and clone size; the DNA was used to work out D and trimming. In the table there are about 180,000 clones, about 72% of which are singletons. The germline gives CDR1 SEHNR, CDR2 FQNEAQ (reference sequence). The CDR3 extends over 19 amino acids. Trimming pared 4 bases from V and 7 bases from J, leaving 30 bases between.

The sample taken for sequencing was PBMCs. The TCR sequence derives from a human donor in good health. The rearrangement joins TRBV7-9 to TRBJ2-3, with D perhaps TRBD1 (6 bases). The CDR3 sequence: CASSSPGTSPGHFLNTQYF. In DNA form, the CDR3 reads TGTGCCAGCAGCTCCCCCGGGACATCGCCGGGCCATTTCTTAAATACGCAGTATTTT.